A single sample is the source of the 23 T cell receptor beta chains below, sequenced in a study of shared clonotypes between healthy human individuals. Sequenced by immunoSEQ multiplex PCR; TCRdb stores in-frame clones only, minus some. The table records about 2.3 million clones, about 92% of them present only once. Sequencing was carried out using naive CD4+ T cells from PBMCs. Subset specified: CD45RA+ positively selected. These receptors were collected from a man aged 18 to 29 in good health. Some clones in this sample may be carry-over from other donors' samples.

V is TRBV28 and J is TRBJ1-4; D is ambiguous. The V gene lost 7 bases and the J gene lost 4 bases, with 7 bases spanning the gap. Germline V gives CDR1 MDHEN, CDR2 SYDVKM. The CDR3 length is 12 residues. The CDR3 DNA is TGTGCCAGCACCACCAGTAATGAAAAACTGTTTTTT. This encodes CASTTSNEKLFF.

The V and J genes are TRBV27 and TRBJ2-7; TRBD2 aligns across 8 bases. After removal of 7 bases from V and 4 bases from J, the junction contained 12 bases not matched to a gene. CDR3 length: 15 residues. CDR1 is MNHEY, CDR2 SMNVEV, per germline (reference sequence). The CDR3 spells CASNPPTSDLYEQYF. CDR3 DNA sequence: TGTGCCAGCAATCCCCCGACTAGCGATCTTTACGAGCAGTACTTC.

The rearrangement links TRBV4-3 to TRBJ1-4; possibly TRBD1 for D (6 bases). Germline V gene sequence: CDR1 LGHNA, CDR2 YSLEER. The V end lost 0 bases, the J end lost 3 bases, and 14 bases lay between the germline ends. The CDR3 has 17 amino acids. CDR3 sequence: CASSQEGPGESNEKLFF. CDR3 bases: TGCGCCAGCAGCCAAGAGGGGCCAGGGGAGTCTAATGAAAAACTGTTTTTT.

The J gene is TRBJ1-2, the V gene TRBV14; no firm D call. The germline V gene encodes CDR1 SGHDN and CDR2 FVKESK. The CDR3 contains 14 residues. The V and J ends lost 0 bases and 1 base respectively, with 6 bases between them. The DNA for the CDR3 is TGTGCCAGCAGCCAAGATAACAGTAACTATGGCTACACCTTC. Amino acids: CASSQDNSNYGYTF.

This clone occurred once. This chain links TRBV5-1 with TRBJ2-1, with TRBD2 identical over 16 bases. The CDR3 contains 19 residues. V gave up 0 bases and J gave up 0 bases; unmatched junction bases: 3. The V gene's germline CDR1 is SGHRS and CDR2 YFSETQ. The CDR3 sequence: CASSLGGLAGGFSYNEQFF. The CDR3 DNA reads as TGCGCCAGCAGCTTGGGGGGACTAGCGGGAGGGTTCTCCTACAATGAGCAGTTCTTC.

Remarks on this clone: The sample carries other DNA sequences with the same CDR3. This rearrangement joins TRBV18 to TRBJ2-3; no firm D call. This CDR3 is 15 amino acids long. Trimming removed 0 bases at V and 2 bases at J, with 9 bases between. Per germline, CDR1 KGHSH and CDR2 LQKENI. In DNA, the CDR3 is TGTGCCAGCTCACCACCTAGCCGGGCCACAGATACGCAGTATTTT. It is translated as CASSPPSRATDTQYF.

The chain's CDR3 is CASSNGFQETQYF. CDR3 coding DNA: TGTGCCAGTAGTAACGGCTTCCAAGAGACCCAGTACTTC. The V and J genes are TRBV19 and TRBJ2-5; D is uncertain. The CDR3 loop spans 13 amino acids. The germline gives CDR1 LNHDA, CDR2 SQIVND (reference sequence). V lost 4 bases to trimming and J lost 1 base, with 7 bases between them.

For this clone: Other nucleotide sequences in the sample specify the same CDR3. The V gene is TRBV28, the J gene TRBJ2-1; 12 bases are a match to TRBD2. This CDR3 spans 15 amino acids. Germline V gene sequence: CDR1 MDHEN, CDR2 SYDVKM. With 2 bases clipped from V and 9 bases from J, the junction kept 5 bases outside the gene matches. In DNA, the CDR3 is TGTGCCAGCAGTTTACTAGCGGGAGGGCCAGGTGAGCAGTTCTTC. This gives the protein CASSLLAGGPGEQFF.

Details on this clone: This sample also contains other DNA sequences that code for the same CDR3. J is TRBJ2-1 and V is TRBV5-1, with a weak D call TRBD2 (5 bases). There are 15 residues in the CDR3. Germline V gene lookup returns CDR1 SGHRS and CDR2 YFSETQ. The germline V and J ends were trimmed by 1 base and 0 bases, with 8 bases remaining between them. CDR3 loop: CASSLLGSSYNEQFF. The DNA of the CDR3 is TGCGCCAGCAGCTTGTTGGGGAGCTCCTACAATGAGCAGTTCTTC.

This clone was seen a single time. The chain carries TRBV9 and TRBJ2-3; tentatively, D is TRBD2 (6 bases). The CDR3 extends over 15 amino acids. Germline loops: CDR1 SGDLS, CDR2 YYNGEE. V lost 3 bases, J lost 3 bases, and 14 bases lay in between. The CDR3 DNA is TGTGCCAGCAGCGGAGGGGACTGGGGGACAGATACGCAGTATTTT. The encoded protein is CASSGGDWGTDTQYF.

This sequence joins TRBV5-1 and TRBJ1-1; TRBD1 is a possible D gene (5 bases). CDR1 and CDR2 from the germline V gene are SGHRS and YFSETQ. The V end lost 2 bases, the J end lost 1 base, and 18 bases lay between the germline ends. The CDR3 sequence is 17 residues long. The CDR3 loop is CASSLRPPPQENTEAFF. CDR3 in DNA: TGCGCCAGCAGCTTACGCCCCCCACCACAGGAGAACACTGAAGCTTTCTTT.

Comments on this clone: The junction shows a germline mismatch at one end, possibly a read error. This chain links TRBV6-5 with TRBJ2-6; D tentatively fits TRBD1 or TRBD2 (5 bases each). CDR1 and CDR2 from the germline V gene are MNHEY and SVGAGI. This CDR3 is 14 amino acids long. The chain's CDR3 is CASSYSGPPNVLTF. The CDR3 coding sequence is TGTGCCAGCAGCTACTCGGGGCCTCCTAACGTCCTGACTTTC.

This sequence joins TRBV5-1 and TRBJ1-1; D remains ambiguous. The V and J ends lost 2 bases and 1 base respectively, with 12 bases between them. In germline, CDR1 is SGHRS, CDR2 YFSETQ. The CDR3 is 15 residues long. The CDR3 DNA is TGCGCCAGCAGCTTACTAGGGTCCTCGAACACTGAAGCTTTCTTT. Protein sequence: CASSLLGSSNTEAFF. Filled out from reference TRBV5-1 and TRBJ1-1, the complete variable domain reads KAGVTQTPRYLIKTRGQQVTLSCSPISGHRSVSWYQQTPGQGLQFLFEYFSETQRNKGNFPGRFSGRQFSNSRSEMNVSTLELGDSALYLCASSLLGSSNTEAFFGQGTRLTVV.

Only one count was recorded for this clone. CDR3: CASSIRGDYGYTF. The CDR3 bases are TGTGCCAGTAGTATAAGGGGGGACTATGGCTACACCTTC. This rearrangement joins TRBV19 to TRBJ1-2; D is perhaps TRBD1 (6 bases). V dropped 2 bases and J dropped 3 bases, with 7 bases sitting between them. Germline assignment: CDR1 LNHDA and CDR2 SQIVND (reference sequence). The CDR3 runs 13 residues.

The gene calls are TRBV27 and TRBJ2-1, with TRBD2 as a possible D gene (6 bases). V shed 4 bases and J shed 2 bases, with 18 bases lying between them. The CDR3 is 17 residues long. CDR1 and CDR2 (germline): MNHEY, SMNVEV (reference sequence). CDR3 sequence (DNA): TGTGCCAGCAGTTCGATCTCGGAGACTAGACCCTACAATGAGCAGTTCTTC. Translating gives CASSSISETRPYNEQFF.

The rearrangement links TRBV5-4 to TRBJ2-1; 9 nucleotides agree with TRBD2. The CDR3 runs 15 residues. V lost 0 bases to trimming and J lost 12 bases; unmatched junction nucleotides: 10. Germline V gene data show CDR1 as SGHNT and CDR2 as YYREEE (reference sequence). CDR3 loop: CASSLVLAGAGAQFF. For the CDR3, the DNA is TGTGCCAGCAGCTTGGTATTAGCGGGAGCGGGGGCGCAGTTCTTC.

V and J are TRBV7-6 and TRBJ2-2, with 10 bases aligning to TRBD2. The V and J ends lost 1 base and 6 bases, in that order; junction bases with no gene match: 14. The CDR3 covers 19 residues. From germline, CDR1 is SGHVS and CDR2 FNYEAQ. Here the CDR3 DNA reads TGTGCCAGCAGCTTAGTTTTGGCTAGCGGGAGAGCCCTTCCCGGGGAGCTGTTTTTT. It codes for CASSLVLASGRALPGELFF.

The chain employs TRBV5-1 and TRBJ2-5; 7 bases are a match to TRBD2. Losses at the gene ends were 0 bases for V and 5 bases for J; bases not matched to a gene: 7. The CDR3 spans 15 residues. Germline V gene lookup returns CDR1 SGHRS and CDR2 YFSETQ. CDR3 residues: CASSLGDYGSETQYF. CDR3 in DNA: TGCGCCAGCAGCTTGGGGGACTACGGGTCGGAGACCCAGTACTTC.

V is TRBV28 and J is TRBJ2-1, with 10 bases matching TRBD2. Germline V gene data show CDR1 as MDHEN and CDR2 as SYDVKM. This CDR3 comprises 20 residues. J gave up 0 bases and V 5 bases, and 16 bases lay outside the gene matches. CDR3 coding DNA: TGTGCCAGCAGTCTTCCCCCCCGGCTAGCGGGAGTTCTCTCCTACAATGAGCAGTTCTTC. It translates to CASSLPPRLAGVLSYNEQFF. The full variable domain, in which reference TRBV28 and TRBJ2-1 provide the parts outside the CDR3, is DVKVTQSSRYLVKRTGEKVFLECVQDMDHENMFWYRQDPGLGLRLIYFSYDVKMKEKGDIPEGYSVSREKKERFSLILESASTNQTSMYLCASSLPPRLAGVLSYNEQFFGPGTRLTVL.

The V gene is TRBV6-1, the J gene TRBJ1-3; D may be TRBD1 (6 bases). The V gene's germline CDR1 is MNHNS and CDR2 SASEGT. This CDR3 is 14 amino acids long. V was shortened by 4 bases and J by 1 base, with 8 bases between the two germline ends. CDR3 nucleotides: TGTGCCAGCAGTGTCGGGACATCTGGAAACACCATATATTTT. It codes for CASSVGTSGNTIYF.

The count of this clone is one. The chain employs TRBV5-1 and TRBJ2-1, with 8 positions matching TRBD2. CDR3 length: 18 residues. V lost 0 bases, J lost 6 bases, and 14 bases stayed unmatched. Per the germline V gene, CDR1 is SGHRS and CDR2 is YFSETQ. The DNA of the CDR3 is TGCGCCAGCAGCTTGGCCCCCCTGGGTAGCGGGAACTTCAATGAGCAGTTCTTC. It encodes CASSLAPLGSGNFNEQFF.

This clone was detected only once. CDR3 region: CASSLLQAGTGTPHEQYF. The CDR3 DNA is TGTGCCAGCTCACTCCTACAGGCCGGGACAGGGACCCCCCACGAGCAGTACTTC. The chain couples TRBV18 to TRBJ2-7; 9 bases align to TRBD1. The trim removed 4 bases at V and 5 bases at J, leaving 18 bases unmatched. CDR3 length: 18 residues. The germline gives CDR1 KGHSH, CDR2 LQKENI.

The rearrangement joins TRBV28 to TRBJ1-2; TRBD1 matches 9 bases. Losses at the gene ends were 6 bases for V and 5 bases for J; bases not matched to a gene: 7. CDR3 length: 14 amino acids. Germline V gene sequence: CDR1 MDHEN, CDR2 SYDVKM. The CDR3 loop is CASSRRDRAYGYTF. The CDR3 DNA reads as TGTGCCAGCAGCCGCCGGGACAGGGCATATGGCTACACCTTC.